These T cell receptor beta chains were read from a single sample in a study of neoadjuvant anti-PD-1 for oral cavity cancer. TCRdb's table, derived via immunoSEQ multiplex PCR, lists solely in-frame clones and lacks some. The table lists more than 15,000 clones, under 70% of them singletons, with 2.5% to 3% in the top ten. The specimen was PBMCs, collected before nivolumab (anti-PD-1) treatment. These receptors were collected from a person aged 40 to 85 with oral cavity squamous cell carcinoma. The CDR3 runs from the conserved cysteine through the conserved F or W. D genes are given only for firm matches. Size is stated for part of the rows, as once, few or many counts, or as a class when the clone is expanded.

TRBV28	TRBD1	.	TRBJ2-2	CASSSRGQGYGGELFF	TGTGCCAGCAGTTCGCGGGGACAGGGGTACGGCGGGGAGCTGTTTTTT
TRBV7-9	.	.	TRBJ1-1	CASSLVAGPMNTEAFF	TGTGCCAGCAGCTTAGTAGCAGGGCCCATGAACACTGAAGCTTTCTTT
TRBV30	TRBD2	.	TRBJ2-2	CAWNGLAGVNTGELFF	TGTGCCTGGAACGGACTAGCGGGGGTGAACACCGGGGAGCTGTTTTTT
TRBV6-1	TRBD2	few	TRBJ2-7	CASGTINYEQYF	TGTGCCAGCGGGACTATCAATTACGAGCAGTACTTC
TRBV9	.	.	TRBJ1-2	CASSAGRDNQNYGYTF	TGTGCCAGCAGCGCCGGCCGGGACAACCAAAACTATGGCTACACCTTC
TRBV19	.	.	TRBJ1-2	CASSSEGTRYGYTF	TGTGCCAGTAGTAGTGAGGGTACCCGCTATGGCTACACCTTC
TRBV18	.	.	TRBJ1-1	CASSPPVQHNTEAFF	TGTGCCAGCTCACCACCGGTTCAGCATAACACTGAAGCTTTCTTT
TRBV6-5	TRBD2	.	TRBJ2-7	CASSYSTSGAYEQYF	TGTGCCAGCAGTTACTCGACTAGCGGAGCCTACGAGCAGTACTTC
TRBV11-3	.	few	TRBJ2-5	CASSPGLARGETQYF	TGTGCCAGCAGCCCCGGCTTAGCGAGGGGGGAGACCCAGTACTTC
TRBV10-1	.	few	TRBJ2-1	CASSDRVEQFF	TGCGCCAGCAGTGACAGGGTTGAGCAGTTCTTC
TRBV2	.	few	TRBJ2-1	CASSEAKGEGRNEQFF	TGTGCCAGCAGTGAAGCTAAGGGGGAGGGCCGGAATGAGCAGTTCTTC
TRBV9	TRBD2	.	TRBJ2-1	CASSVWRESRNEQFF	TGTGCCAGCAGCGTGTGGCGGGAGTCTCGCAATGAGCAGTTCTTC
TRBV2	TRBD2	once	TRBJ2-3	CASSGTSGSRDTQYF	TGTGCCAGCAGTGGGACTAGCGGGAGCAGGGATACGCAGTATTTT
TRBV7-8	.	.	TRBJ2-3	CASSALGGARADTQYF	TGTGCCAGCAGCGCCCTTGGGGGGGCTCGCGCAGATACGCAGTATTTT
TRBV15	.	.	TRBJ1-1	CATSSQRAVVTEAFF	TGTGCCACCAGCAGTCAAAGGGCAGTGGTCACTGAAGCTTTCTTT
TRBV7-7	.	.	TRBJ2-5	CASSLGTYQETQYF	TGTGCTAGCAGCTTAGGGACCTACCAAGAGACCCAGTACTTC
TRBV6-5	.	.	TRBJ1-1	CASSTQGGNTEAFF	TGTGCCAGCAGCACCCAGGGTGGGAACACTGAAGCTTTCTTT
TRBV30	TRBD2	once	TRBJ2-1	CAWNGGLAVGNEQFF	TGTGCCTGGAACGGTGGCCTAGCGGTAGGAAATGAGCAGTTCTTC
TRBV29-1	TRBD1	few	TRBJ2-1	CSVRGSDRANEQFF	TGCAGCGTTAGGGGTTCGGACAGGGCTAATGAGCAGTTCTTC
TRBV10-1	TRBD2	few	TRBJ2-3	CASSESRTSGRGDTQYF	TGCGCCAGCAGTGAGTCAAGGACTAGCGGGAGGGGAGATACGCAGTATTTT
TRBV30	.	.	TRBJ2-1	CAWARGPPPNEQFF	TGTGCCTGGGCCCGGGGGCCCCCCCCTAATGAGCAGTTCTTC
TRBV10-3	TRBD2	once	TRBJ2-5	CAISDPAGGQETQYF	TGTGCCATCAGTGATCCAGCGGGGGGCCAAGAGACCCAGTACTTC
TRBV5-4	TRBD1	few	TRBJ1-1	CASSRTGVYTEAFF	TGTGCCAGCAGCAGGACAGGGGTTTACACTGAAGCTTTCTTT
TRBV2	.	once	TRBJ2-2	CASSAGFTGELFF	TGTGCCAGCAGCGCAGGGTTCACCGGGGAGCTGTTTTTT
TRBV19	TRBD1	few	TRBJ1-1	CASSRQGALFTEAFF	TGTGCCAGTAGCAGACAGGGGGCCTTGTTCACTGAAGCTTTCTTT
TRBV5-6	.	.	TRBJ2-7	CASRAGSYEQYF	TGTGCCAGCAGGGCGGGCTCCTACGAGCAGTACTTC
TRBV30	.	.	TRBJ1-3	CAWATGLSSGNTIYF	TGTGCCTGGGCCACGGGGCTCTCCTCTGGAAACACCATATATTTT
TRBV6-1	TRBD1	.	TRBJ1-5	CASMGTVINQPQHF	TGTGCCAGCATGGGGACAGTTATCAATCAGCCCCAGCATTTT
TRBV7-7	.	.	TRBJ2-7	CASSSGVAPYEQYF	TGTGCTAGCAGCTCGGGAGTAGCCCCCTACGAGCAGTACTTC
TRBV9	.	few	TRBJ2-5	CASSVGEGSGQETQYF	TGTGCCAGCAGCGTAGGGGAAGGGAGCGGCCAAGAGACCCAGTACTTC
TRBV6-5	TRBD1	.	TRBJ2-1	CASSFRTGRYNEQFF	TGTGCCAGCAGCTTCCGGACAGGGCGGTACAATGAGCAGTTCTTC
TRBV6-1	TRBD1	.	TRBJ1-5	CASSEAGQSYSNQPQHF	TGTGCCAGCAGTGAAGCGGGACAGTCTTATAGCAATCAGCCCCAGCATTTT
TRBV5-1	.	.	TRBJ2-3	CASSLQGGSTDTQYF	TGCGCCAGCAGTTTGCAGGGGGGCAGCACAGATACGCAGTATTTT
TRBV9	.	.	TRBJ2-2	CASSPEGPGASRELFF	TGTGCCAGCAGCCCGGAGGGGCCGGGGGCCTCCCGGGAGCTGTTTTTT
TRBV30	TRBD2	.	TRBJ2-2	CAWGLLAGLTGELFF	TGTGCCTGGGGTTTGCTAGCGGGACTCACCGGGGAGCTGTTTTTT
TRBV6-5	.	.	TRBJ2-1	CASNWGDEQFF	TGTGCCAGCAACTGGGGAGATGAGCAGTTCTTC
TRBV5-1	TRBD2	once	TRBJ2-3	CASSLVGSGRLDTQYF	TGCGCCAGCAGCTTGGTAGGTAGCGGGAGATTAGATACGCAGTATTTT
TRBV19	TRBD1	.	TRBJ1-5	CASSIMGRGNQPQHF	TGTGCCAGTAGTATAATGGGCAGGGGGAATCAGCCCCAGCATTTT
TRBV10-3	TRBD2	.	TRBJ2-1	CAISEPGLPTYNEQFF	TGTGCCATCAGTGAGCCGGGACTACCGACCTACAATGAGCAGTTCTTC
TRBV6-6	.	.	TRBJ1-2	CASSYAGWHTF	TGTGCCAGCAGTTACGCGGGGTGGCACACCTTC
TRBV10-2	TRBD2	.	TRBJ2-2	CASRGLAGGNTGELFF	TGCGCCAGCAGGGGTCTAGCGGGAGGGAACACCGGGGAGCTGTTTTTT
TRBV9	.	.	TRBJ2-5	CASSVAEGSQETQYF	TGTGCCAGCAGCGTAGCTGAAGGGTCCCAAGAGACCCAGTACTTC
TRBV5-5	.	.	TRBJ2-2	CASRPRGAGELFF	TGTGCCAGCAGACCGAGGGGGGCCGGGGAGCTGTTTTTT
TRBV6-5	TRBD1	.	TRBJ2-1	CASSLQGSYNEQFF	TGTGCCAGCAGTCTACAGGGGTCGTACAATGAGCAGTTCTTC
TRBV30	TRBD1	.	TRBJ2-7	CAWRTQGIGAQYF	TGTGCCTGGAGAACACAGGGGATCGGTGCGCAGTACTTC
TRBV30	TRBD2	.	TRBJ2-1	CAWSVLASGRYNEQFF	TGTGCCTGGAGTGTACTGGCTAGCGGGAGATACAATGAGCAGTTCTTC
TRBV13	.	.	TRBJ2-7	CASSPGRTSYEQYF	TGTGCCAGCAGCCCCGGACGAACGTCCTACGAGCAGTACTTC
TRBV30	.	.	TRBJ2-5	CAWRPMGEGGRETQYF	TGTGCCTGGAGACCCATGGGGGAAGGAGGGCGTGAGACCCAGTACTTC
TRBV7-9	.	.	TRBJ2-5	CASSLMGGAQETQYF	TGTGCCAGCAGCTTAATGGGGGGGGCCCAAGAGACCCAGTACTTC
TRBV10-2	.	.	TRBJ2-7	CASSVGGSYEQYF	TGCGCCAGCAGTGTTGGGGGCTCCTACGAGCAGTACTTC
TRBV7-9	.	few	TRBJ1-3	CASSLKEGDSGNTIYF	TGTGCCAGCAGCTTAAAGGAGGGGGACTCTGGAAACACCATATATTTT
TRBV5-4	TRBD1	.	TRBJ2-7	CASRRDSYEQYF	TGTGCCAGCCGCCGGGACAGCTACGAGCAGTACTTC
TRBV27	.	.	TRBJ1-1	CASSPDHLNTEAFF	TGTGCCAGCAGTCCCGACCATTTGAACACTGAAGCTTTCTTT
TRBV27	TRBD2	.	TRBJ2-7	CASSSPPGGEQYF	TGTGCCAGCAGCTCCCCCCCGGGAGGTGAGCAGTACTTC
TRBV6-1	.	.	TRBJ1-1	CATLGQIVVGTEAFF	TGTGCCACCCTCGGACAGATCGTGGTAGGGACTGAAGCTTTCTTT
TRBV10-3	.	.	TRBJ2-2	CAISGDSNTGELFF	TGTGCCATCAGTGGGGACTCGAACACCGGGGAGCTGTTTTTT
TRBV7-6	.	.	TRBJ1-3	CASSLAQGGLISGNTIYF	TGTGCCAGCAGCTTAGCGCAAGGAGGGTTGATCTCTGGAAACACCATATATTTT
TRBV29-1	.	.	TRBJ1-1	CSVEDFRRNTEAFF	TGCAGCGTTGAAGATTTCCGTAGGAACACTGAAGCTTTCTTT